This T cell receptor beta chain is drawn from a study of blood T cells in healthy people across ages. Study-wide results and caveats: Per million T cells, TCR beta diversity dropped roughly linearly as age increased. It was held that the diversity estimates obtained from one million T cells were underestimates. Lack of knowledge of donor CMV status possibly confounded expanded clonotype changes.

Details on this clonotype: Its antigen remains unidentified.

The donors, all healthy, were Caucasians living in Russia, aged roughly 6 to 100. The second PCR ran roughly 7 to 12 cycles with a sample-barcoded 5' primer and J-beta primers. Each CDR3 protein gets one entry after TCRdb re-called the 5' RACE reads with MiXCR. The sample includes just over 1 million distinct CDR3 sequences, 45% seen only once; the top ten take 18%. The CDR3 has 15 amino acids. Germline loops: CDR1 MNHEY, CDR2 SVGAGI. The V end was cut by 4 bases, the J end by 0 bases, with 13 bases between. Sequenced: blood. This TCR was recovered from an older woman in good health. This chain joins TRBV6-5 and TRBJ2-7; D is perhaps TRBD1 (6 bases). The CDR3 region is CASSWSGQSSYEQYF. CDR3 bases: TGTGCCAGCAGTTGGTCCGGACAGTCCTCCTACGAGCAGTACTTC.